These 23 T cell receptor beta chains were all obtained from the same sample, sequenced in a study of cytomegalovirus exposure and HLA in healthy donors (dated by TCRdb to the late 2010s). Libraries were constructed by the immunoSEQ multiplex PCR assay. For the multiplex PCR, a mixture combining 60 forward primers for TCR Vbeta segments and 13 reverse primers for TCR Jbeta segments was used. TCRdb's version of the immuneACCESS table is confined to in-frame rearrangements and falls short of the full clone set. An unresolved V gene accounts for under half of the shortfall where checked; the remainder is of unknown origin. The sample includes some 190,000 clones, with 8.5% to 10% observed a single time. The top ten clones comprise 1% to 1.5% of the sample. Sequencing used PBMCs. The source is a woman in her 30s in good health and CMV-seropositive.

V gene TRBV11-2 combines with J gene TRBJ2-7; weak D call: TRBD2 (6 bases). The V end lost 4 bases, the J end lost 0 bases, and 13 bases lay between the germline ends. The CDR3 covers 15 residues. Germline assignment: CDR1 SGHAT and CDR2 FQNNGV. CDR3 bases: TGTGCCAGCAGCTCGGACTACTATCCCTCCTACGAGCAGTACTTC. Its translation is CASSSDYYPSYEQYF.

In this sample, this clone turned up a few times. Here the CDR3 reads CASSYYRVGETQYF. CDR3 nucleotides: TGTGCCAGCAGTTACTACAGGGTAGGGGAGACCCAGTACTTC. This chain connects TRBV6-5 to TRBJ2-5; possibly TRBD1 for D (6 bases). This CDR3 spans 14 amino acids. The germline CDR1 and CDR2 sequences are MNHEY and SVGAGI. The V end lost 1 base, the J end lost 5 bases, and 11 bases lay between the germline ends.

This clone came up a few times. This chain links TRBV14 with TRBJ2-2, with 7 bases lining up with TRBD2. CDR3 length equals 14 residues. The germline V gene has CDR1 SGHDN and CDR2 FVKESK. The J segment lost 4 bases and the V segment lost 6 bases, leaving 5 bases of the junction unmatched. The CDR3 DNA reads as TGTGCCAGCAGACCGACGGGGGGCACCGGGGAGCTGTTTTTT. As protein: CASRPTGGTGELFF.

The rearrangement uses TRBV5-1 and TRBJ2-7; maybe TRBD1 (6 bases). Trimming cost V 0 bases and J 3 bases, with 10 bases left between them. This CDR3 has 14 amino acids. Germline V CDR1 and CDR2: SGHRS, YFSETQ. The CDR3 region has the DNA TGCGCCAGCAGCTTGGCGGCAGGGGTCTACGAGCAGTACTTC. Translating it yields CASSLAAGVYEQYF. Supplemented by reference TRBV5-1 and TRBJ2-7, the full variable domain reads KAGVTQTPRYLIKTRGQQVTLSCSPISGHRSVSWYQQTPGQGLQFLFEYFSETQRNKGNFPGRFSGRQFSNSRSEMNVSTLELGDSALYLCASSLAAGVYEQYFGPGTRLTVT.

The V call is TRBV10-2, the J call TRBJ2-1; 8 bases fit TRBD2. The germline V gene encodes CDR1 WSHSY and CDR2 SAAADI. The J segment lost 4 bases and the V segment lost 9 bases, leaving 5 bases of the junction unmatched. The CDR3 has 13 amino acids. CDR3 sequence: CASASGSYNEQFF. CDR3 coding DNA: TGCGCCAGTGCTAGCGGGTCGTACAATGAGCAGTTCTTC.

The rearrangement joins TRBV30 to TRBJ2-5; 8 positions match TRBD2. The germline CDR1 and CDR2 sequences are GTSNPN and SVGIG (reference sequence). This CDR3 comprises 16 residues. J gave up 2 bases and V 0 bases, and 8 bases lay outside the gene matches. This CDR3 reads CAWSVFLAGRQETQYF. The CDR3 DNA reads TGTGCCTGGAGTGTATTCCTAGCGGGCCGACAAGAGACCCAGTACTTC.

The rearrangement uses TRBV6-4 and TRBJ2-5; 10 nucleotides line up with TRBD2. Germline CDR1 reads MRHNA; CDR2 reads SNTAGT. The trim removed 3 bases at V and 5 bases at J, leaving 6 bases unmatched. The CDR3 extends over 15 amino acids. The CDR3 nucleotides read TGTGCCAGCAGTGAACCGGGACTAGCGCTGGAGACCCAGTACTTC. It codes for CASSEPGLALETQYF.

The rearrangement links TRBV6-4 to TRBJ2-7, with D unclear. Trimming took off 5 bases at V and 5 bases at J, with 16 bases between the two ends. The CDR3 spans 14 residues. Germline values: CDR1 MRHNA, CDR2 SNTAGT. Here the CDR3 DNA reads TGTGCCAGCAGTTTTTCTTCGTCAAGCGACGAGCAGTACTTC. The encoded protein is CASSFSSSSDEQYF.

V and J are TRBV6-1 and TRBJ2-5; TRBD2 aligns across 10 bases. The CDR3 extends over 14 amino acids. Trimming removed 4 bases from V and 4 bases from J; junction bases left unmatched: 3. Germline V lookup: CDR1 MNHNS, CDR2 SASEGT. CDR3 in amino acids: CASSGAGGVETQYF. In DNA form, the CDR3 reads TGTGCCAGCAGTGGAGCGGGAGGGGTAGAGACCCAGTACTTC.

This clone was observed a few times. This sequence joins TRBV19 and TRBJ1-2; a possible D gene is TRBD1 (6 bases). CDR3 length: 15 residues. Trimming removed 5 bases at V and 7 bases at J, with 20 bases between. CDR1 LNHDA and CDR2 SQIVND come from the germline V gene (reference sequence). This CDR3 is CASSLGGRYLRGYTF. CDR3 sequence (DNA): TGTGCCAGTAGTCTGGGGGGGCGTTATTTGCGTGGCTACACCTTC.

The V gene is TRBV9, the J gene TRBJ2-3; 7 nucleotides line up with TRBD1. V lost 3 bases, J lost 1 base, and 5 bases stayed unmatched. The CDR3 spans 15 residues. Germline CDR1 reads SGDLS; CDR2 reads YYNGEE. This chain's CDR3 is CASSATGYGTDTQYF. CDR3 bases: TGTGCCAGCAGCGCGACAGGGTACGGCACAGATACGCAGTATTTT. The full variable domain, completed using reference TRBV9 and TRBJ2-3, is DSGVTQTPKHLITATGQRVTLRCSPRSGDLSVYWYQQSLDQGLQFLIQYYNGEERAKGNILERFSAQQFPDLHSELNLSSLELGDSALYFCASSATGYGTDTQYFGPGTRLTVL.

The chain couples TRBV14 to TRBJ1-1; possible D gene TRBD1, 5 bases. This CDR3 has 14 residues. V lost 3 bases to trimming and J lost 1 base, with 9 bases between them. In germline, CDR1 is SGHDN, CDR2 FVKESK. The CDR3 sequence is CASSQGLKNTEAFF. The CDR3 bases are TGTGCCAGCAGCCAGGGACTCAAGAACACTGAAGCTTTCTTT.

This rearrangement joins TRBV9 to TRBJ2-3; possible D gene TRBD2, 5 bases. The CDR3 covers 16 residues. CDR1 is SGDLS, CDR2 YYNGEE, per germline. The germline V and J ends were trimmed by 0 bases and 2 bases, with 13 bases remaining between them. The CDR3 spells CASSVAGRGLTDTQYF. In DNA form, the CDR3 reads TGTGCCAGCAGCGTAGCTGGGCGCGGACTCACAGATACGCAGTATTTT.

V gene TRBV5-1 combines with J gene TRBJ2-7; 7 bases map to TRBD1. Trimming removed 1 base from V and 2 bases from J; junction bases left unmatched: 9. This CDR3 contains 16 residues. In germline, CDR1 is SGHRS, CDR2 YFSETQ. The CDR3 coding sequence is TGCGCCAGCAGCTTGTTATTCCCGGGACAGACCTACGAGCAGTACTTC. It translates to CASSLLFPGQTYEQYF.

This clone was counted between two and nine times. The chain joins TRBV19 to TRBJ1-5; D ambiguous. V shed 5 bases and J shed 6 bases, with 14 bases lying between them. The CDR3 is made up of 14 amino acids. Germline CDR1 reads LNHDA; CDR2 reads SQIVND (reference sequence). The CDR3 coding sequence is TGTGCCAGTAGTCCGGGTAGGGCGGGTCAGCCCCAGCATTTT. Its translation: CASSPGRAGQPQHF.

This clone has a handful of counts. The chain employs TRBV7-9 and TRBJ2-1; maybe TRBD2 (5 bases). The CDR3 runs 15 residues. Trimming shortened V by 5 bases and J by 8 bases, and 19 bases separated the two germline ends. Germline-derived CDR1 and CDR2 are SEHNR and FQNEAQ (reference sequence). The CDR3 spells CASSLAGASRHEQFF. For the CDR3, the DNA is TGTGCCAGCAGCCTGGCCGGTGCTAGCAGACATGAGCAGTTCTTC.

CDR3 protein: CASNPSGIYEQYF. The CDR3 nucleotides read TGTGCCAGCAACCCTAGCGGGATTTACGAGCAGTACTTC. This chain uses TRBV2 with TRBJ2-7, with 9 bases lining up with TRBD2. Per the germline V gene, CDR1 is SNHLY and CDR2 is FYNNEI. J was trimmed by 4 bases and V by 7 bases; bases with no gene match: 5. The CDR3 is 13 amino acids.

The chain is built from TRBV7-2 and TRBJ2-7; 10 bases match TRBD1. Germline CDR1 SGHTA, CDR2 FQGNSA. The CDR3 loop spans 14 amino acids. V shed 5 bases and J 5 bases; nucleotides not matched to a gene: 6. The CDR3 protein is CASSADRGRDEQYF. The CDR3 nucleotides read TGTGCCAGCAGCGCCGACAGGGGGCGCGACGAGCAGTACTTC.

This clone was found a few times. This rearrangement joins TRBV11-2 to TRBJ2-1; weak D call: TRBD1 (5 bases). V lost 5 bases, J lost 5 bases, and 10 bases lay in between. The germline V gene encodes CDR1 SGHAT and CDR2 FQNNGV. The CDR3 is 13 amino acids. The CDR3 coding sequence is TGTGCCAGCAGCCCCCGACAGAACAATGAGCAGTTCTTC. Amino acid sequence: CASSPRQNNEQFF.

The chain has TRBV11-3 and TRBJ2-3; 12 bases are a match to TRBD2. With V trimmed by 3 bases and J by 6 bases, 1 base remained unmatched. In germline, CDR1 is SGHNT, CDR2 YENEEA. CDR3 size: 14 residues. DNA of the CDR3: TGTGCCAGCAGCTTCGGGACTAGCGGGGATACGCAGTATTTT. Its protein is CASSFGTSGDTQYF.

This clone appeared a few times. The chain has TRBV6-1 and TRBJ1-2; weak D call: TRBD1 (6 bases). The germline V and J ends were trimmed by 2 bases and 2 bases, with 9 bases remaining between them. There are 14 residues in the CDR3. Germline-derived CDR1 and CDR2 are MNHNS and SASEGT. Written as DNA, the CDR3 is TGTGCCAGCAGTGAAAACAGGGCCAACTATGGCTACACCTTC. The encoded protein is CASSENRANYGYTF.

This clone was counted a few times. The chain couples TRBV2 to TRBJ2-2; D is perhaps TRBD1 (6 bases). V lost 7 bases and J lost 3, with 12 bases in between. The CDR3 runs 14 residues. Germline assignment: CDR1 SNHLY and CDR2 FYNNEI. The CDR3 loop is CASTQGTYTGELFF. The CDR3 DNA sequence: TGTGCCAGCACTCAGGGGACCTACACCGGGGAGCTGTTTTTT.

DNA of the CDR3: TGTGCCAGCAGTGAACGGGCTAGCGGCTACAATGAGCAGTTCTTC. Amino acids: CASSERASGYNEQFF. The chain recombines TRBV2 with TRBJ2-1; 7 bases align to TRBD2. CDR3 length: 15 amino acids. V lost 2 bases, J lost 3 bases, and 4 bases stayed unmatched. Per germline, CDR1 SNHLY and CDR2 FYNNEI.